Given below is one T cell receptor beta chain in context. The CDR3 loop spans 12 amino acids. Germline V gives CDR1 SGHTS, CDR2 YDEGEE. The V end was cut by 4 bases, the J end by 7 bases, with 11 bases between. The CD4+ fraction was divided into a CD45RA+ naive subset and a CD45RA-negative memory subset. Generated by immunoSEQ multiplex PCR, the TCRdb table keeps only in-frame clones and is missing some. The sample lists 1.4 million or so clones; roughly 98.5% were seen once. The sample originates from a study of shared clonotypes between healthy human individuals. The source is a young man in good health. The sequencing sample was made of naive CD4+ T cells sorted from blood. Subset indicated: CD45RA+ positively selected. The chain employs TRBV5-8 and TRBJ1-1; D is unclear. Written as DNA, the CDR3 is TGTGCCAGCAGCCGATGGAGTAGTGAAGCTTTCTTT. It yields the protein CASSRWSSEAFF.